A single sample gave rise to the 2 T cell receptor beta chains below, sequenced in a study of cytomegalovirus exposure and HLA in healthy donors. A multiplex PCR was run with 60 Vbeta primers and 13 Jbeta primers. Sequencing was performed with immunoSEQ multiplex PCR; in TCRdb, only in-frame clones are kept and a portion is missing. The sample has 100,000 to 150,000 clones, 78% seen once; the top ten hold approximately 11%. Specimen: PBMCs. Receptors were obtained from a man aged 25 to 45 in good health and CMV-seropositive.

The chain has TRBV28 and TRBJ2-7, with TRBD2 matching 10 bases. This CDR3 has 18 amino acids. Germline CDR1 is MDHEN and CDR2 is SYDVKM. With V trimmed by 2 bases and J by 0 bases, 10 bases remained unmatched. The CDR3, as DNA: TGTGCCAGCAGTTTAGGACCTCCACTAGCGGGAAGCTCCTACGAGCAGTACTTC. This codes for CASSLGPPLAGSSYEQYF.

V is TRBV7-2 and J is TRBJ2-1; D is perhaps TRBD2 (8 bases). CDR3 length: 16 amino acids. Trimming stripped 4 bases from V and 4 bases from J, with 17 bases between. Germline CDR1 SGHTA, CDR2 FQGNSA. The CDR3 sequence: CASSSRGTGGYNEQFF. Written as DNA, the CDR3 is TGTGCCAGCAGCTCCAGGGGGACGGGGGGGTACAATGAGCAGTTCTTC.